A single sample is the source of the 28 T cell receptor beta chains below, sequenced in a study of cytomegalovirus exposure and HLA in healthy donors (TCRdb year 2017). Library prep was done by the immunoSEQ multiplex PCR assay. The multiplex PCR relied on a mix of 60 forward primers for TCR Vbeta segments and 13 reverse primers for TCR Jbeta segments. TCRdb retrieved this table from immuneACCESS and kept in-frame rearrangements only. Not all clones are present; in checked studies, unresolved V genes account for under half, and no reason is known for the remainder. A total of approximately 170,000 clones appear in this sample, roughly 80% of them only once. The leading ten clones occupy about 5% of the sample. The specimen sequenced was PBMCs. All receptors derive from a woman aged 45-60 years in good health and CMV-seropositive.

The V and J genes are TRBV6-5 and TRBJ1-1; D is unclear. This CDR3 contains 13 residues. V dropped 11 bases and J dropped 3 bases, with 16 bases sitting between them. Germline values: CDR1 MNHEY, CDR2 SVGAGI. The DNA of the CDR3 is TGTGCCGCCTTCGAGCAGGCCTACACTGAAGCTTTCTTT. Protein sequence: CAAFEQAYTEAFF.

Points on this clone: The same CDR3 is also encoded by other DNA sequences in this sample. The genes are TRBV7-9 and TRBJ2-1; tentatively, D is TRBD2 (7 bases). This CDR3 region has 18 residues. The V end was cut by 0 bases, the J end by 1 base, with 16 bases between. Germline loops: CDR1 SEHNR, CDR2 FQNEAQ (reference sequence). The CDR3, as DNA: TGTGCCAGCAGCTTAGCCGGGCGGGGGCCGGGGTCCTACAATGAGCAGTTCTTC. Its translation: CASSLAGRGPGSYNEQFF. The full variable domain, rest sourced from reference TRBV7-9 and TRBJ2-1, is DTGVSQNPRHKITKRGQNVTFRCDPISEHNRLYWYRQTLGQGPEFLTYFQNEAQLEKSRLLSDRFSAERPKGSFSTLEIQRTEQGDSAMYLCASSLAGRGPGSYNEQFFGPGTRLTVL.

V is TRBV27 and J is TRBJ2-3; 15 bases line up with TRBD2. This CDR3 spans 15 amino acids. V lost 10 bases and J lost 8; bases outside the gene matches: 10. CDR1 MNHEY and CDR2 SMNVEV come from the germline V gene (reference sequence). The CDR3 DNA reads TGTGCCATCAGGACTAGCGGGGGGGTGGTTGGTACGCAGTATTTT. Encoded protein: CAIRTSGGVVGTQYF.

The chain carries TRBV6-5 and TRBJ2-2; D may be TRBD2 (5 bases). The germline V and J ends were trimmed by 0 bases and 4 bases, with 12 bases remaining between them. Looked up from germline, CDR1 is MNHEY and CDR2 is SVGAGI. The CDR3 runs 16 residues. In nucleotides, the CDR3 is TGTGCCAGCAGTTACTCGTCGGGGTTGCTCACCGGGGAGCTGTTTTTT. It encodes CASSYSSGLLTGELFF.

The chain carries TRBV27 and TRBJ2-1, with 8 bases identical to TRBD2. This CDR3 comprises 15 residues. Germline-derived CDR1 and CDR2 are MNHEY and SMNVEV (reference sequence). J gave up 0 bases and V 9 bases, and 7 bases lay outside the gene matches. The CDR3 region is CASAPGRASYNEQFF. In DNA form, the CDR3 reads TGTGCCAGTGCACCCGGGAGGGCCTCCTACAATGAGCAGTTCTTC.

This chain uses TRBV5-1 with TRBJ2-3; maybe TRBD1 (6 bases). The CDR3 is made up of 13 amino acids. Trimming shortened V by 4 bases and J by 2 bases, and 8 bases separated the two germline ends. Germline V lookup: CDR1 SGHRS, CDR2 YFSETQ. The CDR3, as DNA: TGCGCCAGCAGCCCGGGACACACAGATACGCAGTATTTT. This sequence encodes CASSPGHTDTQYF. Using reference TRBV5-1 and TRBJ2-3 for the parts outside the CDR3, the full variable domain is KAGVTQTPRYLIKTRGQQVTLSCSPISGHRSVSWYQQTPGQGLQFLFEYFSETQRNKGNFPGRFSGRQFSNSRSEMNVSTLELGDSALYLCASSPGHTDTQYFGPGTRLTVL.

Details on this clone: Compared with germline, one end of the junction differs, possibly owing to a read error. The chain joins TRBV18 to TRBJ2-7, with D unresolved. Germline CDR1 reads KGHSH; CDR2 reads LQKENI. This CDR3 has 9 residues. CDR3 protein: CASSPGFHF. The CDR3 bases are TGTGCCAGCTCACCCGGGTTTCACTTC.

The chain combines TRBV7-2 with TRBJ2-5; maybe TRBD2 (5 bases). This CDR3 is 12 amino acids long. Germline V lookup: CDR1 SGHTA, CDR2 FQGNSA. V lost 6 bases, J lost 4 bases, and 9 bases lay in between. The CDR3 sequence is CASREVGETQYF. Here the CDR3 DNA reads TGTGCCAGCAGGGAGGTTGGAGAGACCCAGTACTTC. The full variable domain, its missing parts supplied by reference TRBV7-2 and TRBJ2-5, is GAGVSQSPSNKVTEKGKDVELRCDPISGHTALYWYRQSLGQGLEFLIYFQGNSAPDKSGLPSDRFSAERTGGSVSTLTIQRTQQEDSAVYLCASREVGETQYFGPGTRLLVL.

The V and J genes are TRBV5-1 and TRBJ2-3; D perhaps matches TRBD2 (6 bases). Germline V lookup: CDR1 SGHRS, CDR2 YFSETQ. The CDR3 is 12 amino acids. Trimming cost V 7 bases and J 3 bases, with 9 bases left between them. CDR3 in amino acids: CASRAGTDTQYF. CDR3 in DNA: TGCGCCAGCCGGGCGGGAACAGATACGCAGTATTTT.

This clone was counted a single time. The rearrangement joins TRBV11-1 to TRBJ2-1; 9 bases align to TRBD1. This CDR3 is built from 15 residues. After removal of 6 bases from V and 9 bases from J, the junction contained 12 bases not matched to a gene. Germline-derived CDR1 and CDR2 are SGHAT and FQDESV (reference sequence). CDR3: CASSWTGTGYGEQFF. CDR3 DNA: TGTGCCAGCAGTTGGACCGGGACAGGGTATGGTGAGCAGTTCTTC. The variable domain in full, with the rest retrieved from reference TRBV11-1 and TRBJ2-1, is EAEVAQSPRYKITEKSQAVAFWCDPISGHATLYWYRQILGQGPELLVQFQDESVVDDSQLPKDRFSAERLKGVDSTLKIQPAELGDSAMYLCASSWTGTGYGEQFFGPGTRLTVL.

This chain connects TRBV7-2 to TRBJ2-5, with D tentatively TRBD2 (5 bases). V lost 5 bases and J 14 bases, leaving 24 bases between the germline ends. The germline gives CDR1 SGHTA, CDR2 FQGNSA. The CDR3 runs to 14 residues. The CDR3 DNA is TGTGCCAGCAGCACACCCGGACTTGGAACCCGGCGATACTTC. Its translation: CASSTPGLGTRRYF. The full variable domain, rest sourced from reference TRBV7-2 and TRBJ2-5, is GAGVSQSPSNKVTEKGKDVELRCDPISGHTALYWYRQSLGQGLEFLIYFQGNSAPDKSGLPSDRFSAERTGGSVSTLTIQRTQQEDSAVYLCASSTPGLGTRRYFGPGTRLLVL.

To note about this clone: One end of the junction varies from germline; a read error may be responsible. The gene calls are TRBV7-7 and TRBJ2-1; TRBD1 matches at 7 bases. Germline V CDR1 and CDR2: SSHAT, FNYEAQ (reference sequence). The CDR3 spans 16 residues. CDR3: CASSLHYGTAYNEQFF. DNA of the CDR3: TGTGCTAGCAGCCTGCACTACGGGACAGCCTACAATGAGCAGTTCTTC.

Regarding this clone: The junction departs from the called germline gene at one end, perhaps through a read error. J is TRBJ1-1 and V is TRBV7-9, with TRBD1 identical over 8 bases. The CDR3 loop spans 14 amino acids. In germline, CDR1 is SEHNR, CDR2 FQNEAQ (reference sequence). The CDR3: CSSSLGQGLTEAFF. In DNA, the CDR3 is TGTTCCAGCAGCTTAGGACAGGGATTGACTGAAGCTTTCTTT.

The V call is TRBV27, the J call TRBJ2-5; 8 bases line up with TRBD1. J lost 7 bases, V lost 6 bases, and 7 bases had no gene match. The CDR3 extends over 13 amino acids. Germline V CDR1 and CDR2: MNHEY, SMNVEV (reference sequence). Here the CDR3 DNA reads TGTGCCAGCAGGGCAGGGGGCTTGACGACCCAGTACTTC. Its protein product is CASRAGGLTTQYF.

CDR3 bases: TGTGCCAGCAAATCAGGACTGTACAATGAGCAGTTCTTC. It encodes CASKSGLYNEQFF. This chain joins TRBV2 and TRBJ2-1; perhaps TRBD2 as D (5 bases). The CDR3 consists of 13 residues. Germline V gene lookup returns CDR1 SNHLY and CDR2 FYNNEI. V gave up 7 bases and J gave up 4 bases, with 11 bases separating them.

The V call is TRBV4-1, the J call TRBJ2-7; D ambiguous. Germline V gene data show CDR1 as MGHRA and CDR2 as YSYEKL. This CDR3 comprises 16 residues. V gave up 0 bases and J gave up 0 bases, with 12 bases separating them. In nucleotides, the CDR3 is TGCGCCAGCAGCCAAGACTATACAGCCAGCTCCTACGAGCAGTACTTC. Translated, it gives CASSQDYTASSYEQYF.

The chain uses TRBV4-2 and TRBJ2-5; 11 bases are a match to TRBD2. The CDR3 runs 17 residues. The J segment lost 7 bases and the V segment lost 0 bases, leaving 10 bases of the junction unmatched. Germline CDR1 is LGHNA and CDR2 is YNFKEQ. The chain's CDR3 is CASSQDGGTSGGWTQYF. Written as DNA, the CDR3 is TGTGCCAGCAGCCAAGACGGGGGTACTAGCGGGGGATGGACCCAGTACTTC.

The V gene is TRBV7-3, the J gene TRBJ2-1; possibly TRBD2 for D (5 bases). Germline CDR1 reads SGHTA; CDR2 reads FQGTGA. Deletions cut 5 bases from V and 5 bases from J, with 19 bases between. This CDR3 has 16 residues. This chain's CDR3 is CASSPTGRAAHNEQFF. DNA for the CDR3: TGTGCCAGCAGCCCCACCGGGCGGGCGGCTCACAATGAGCAGTTCTTC.

The chain employs TRBV2 and TRBJ1-4; the D is unclear. The CDR3 runs 16 residues. CDR1 is SNHLY and CDR2 is FYNNEI in the germline V gene. Trimming took 5 bases from V and 0 from J, leaving 13 bases between them. Written as DNA, the CDR3 is TGTGCCAGCAGTATGAGGCACCACTCAACTAATGAAAAACTGTTTTTT. Translated: CASSMRHHSTNEKLFF.

The gene calls are TRBV25-1 and TRBJ2-7, with TRBD2 as a possible D gene (5 bases). The CDR3 has 12 amino acids. Germline loops: CDR1 MGHDK, CDR2 SYGVNS. V gave up 1 base and J gave up 5 bases, with 6 bases separating them. CDR3 DNA: TGTGCCAGCAGTGAATCACTAGACGAGCAGTACTTC. Translation gives CASSESLDEQYF.

The chain couples TRBV29-1 to TRBJ2-3; TRBD1 matches 10 bases. The CDR3 extends over 14 amino acids. J was trimmed by 1 base and V by 7 bases; bases with no gene match: 5. Germline loops: CDR1 SQVTM, CDR2 ANQGSEA. The CDR3: CSAAGTGGTDTQYF. As DNA, the CDR3 is TGCAGCGCGGCCGGGACAGGGGGCACAGATACGCAGTATTTT.

The gene calls are TRBV9 and TRBJ2-7; tentatively, D is TRBD2 (6 bases). The CDR3 is 15 amino acids. The germline V and J ends were trimmed by 4 bases and 0 bases, with 14 bases remaining between them. Germline V gene data show CDR1 as SGDLS and CDR2 as YYNGEE. The DNA of the CDR3 is TGTGCCAGCAGCCTAGGTGGGGACTCCTCCTACGAGCAGTACTTC. Protein: CASSLGGDSSYEQYF.

The genes are TRBV19 and TRBJ2-7; 7 bases are a match to TRBD1. Germline V gives CDR1 LNHDA, CDR2 SQIVND (reference sequence). The CDR3 contains 13 residues. V shed 7 bases, J shed 3 bases, and the junction held 6 bases outside the gene matches. The CDR3 here is CASIGGQLYEQYF. CDR3 DNA sequence: TGTGCCAGTATTGGGGGACAGCTCTACGAGCAGTACTTC.

The genes are TRBV10-2 and TRBJ2-7; 7 nucleotides line up with TRBD1. The CDR3 extends over 15 amino acids. The J segment lost 2 bases and the V segment lost 2 bases, leaving 6 bases of the junction unmatched. CDR1 and CDR2 (germline): WSHSY, SAAADI. The CDR3 DNA reads TGCGCCAGCAGTGAGCCCTCCCAGGGGGCCTACGAGCAGTACTTC. Protein product: CASSEPSQGAYEQYF.

The genes are TRBV6-6 and TRBJ2-2, with D perhaps matching TRBD1 (5 bases). V was shortened by 5 bases and J by 6 bases, with 10 bases between the two germline ends. This CDR3 is built from 13 residues. Germline V gene data show CDR1 as MNHNY and CDR2 as SVGAGI (reference sequence). The CDR3 nucleotides read TGTGCCAGCAGTCAACAGGTTCCCGGGGAGCTGTTTTTT. Its translation is CASSQQVPGELFF.

Comments on this clone: Germline is not matched at one junction end, which may reflect a read error. The rearrangement uses TRBV7-7 and TRBJ2-7; D gene ambiguous. CDR3 length: 14 residues. From germline, CDR1 is SSHAT and CDR2 FNYEAQ (reference sequence). The CDR3 coding sequence is TGTGCTAGCAGCTTAGAAGTAACATCCTACGAGCAGTACTTC. Its protein is CASSLEVTSYEQYF.

The chain carries TRBV19 and TRBJ1-5, with TRBD1 as a possible D gene (5 bases). This CDR3 has 15 residues. Germline CDR1 is LNHDA and CDR2 is SQIVND (reference sequence). V was cut by 3 bases and J by 1 base, with 10 bases left in between. The CDR3 spells CASSIGAGSNQPQHF. The CDR3, as DNA: TGTGCCAGTAGTATTGGGGCAGGGAGCAATCAGCCCCAGCATTTT.

The chain links TRBV2 to TRBJ1-2, with D tentatively TRBD1 (6 bases). Germline CDR1 SNHLY, CDR2 FYNNEI. There are 13 residues in the CDR3. V lost 6 bases to trimming and J lost 8 bases, with 16 bases between them. The CDR3 reads CASSVNRERGYTF. The CDR3, as DNA: TGTGCCAGCAGCGTAAACAGGGAGCGGGGCTACACCTTC.